The clone carrying this T cell receptor beta chain showed up many times. Its antigen is not known. V lost 5 bases and J 1 base, leaving 11 bases between the germline ends. CDR1 SGHTA and CDR2 FQGNSA come from the germline V gene. There are 15 residues in the CDR3. This entry comes from a study of T cell repertoires in cytomegalovirus infection. Study at large: Public TCR beta signatures provided an indication of both CMV infection and a matching HLA type.

TCRdb re-analysed the reads in MiXCR, keeping a single row per CDR3 protein. The sample contains fewer than 1,000,000 distinct CDR3 sequences, about a third of which appear only once. The chain couples TRBV7-2 to TRBJ2-2; D not certain. The starting material was cultured CD8+ T cells from PBMCs, obtained from culture after CMV antigen stimulation. The receptor's source is a human donor in good health (CMV status not recorded). Some clones in this sample may be carry-over from other donors' samples. CDR3: CASSPGPMNTGELFF. The DNA of the CDR3 is TGTGCCAGCAGCCCCGGACCTATGAACACCGGGGAGCTGTTTTTT.